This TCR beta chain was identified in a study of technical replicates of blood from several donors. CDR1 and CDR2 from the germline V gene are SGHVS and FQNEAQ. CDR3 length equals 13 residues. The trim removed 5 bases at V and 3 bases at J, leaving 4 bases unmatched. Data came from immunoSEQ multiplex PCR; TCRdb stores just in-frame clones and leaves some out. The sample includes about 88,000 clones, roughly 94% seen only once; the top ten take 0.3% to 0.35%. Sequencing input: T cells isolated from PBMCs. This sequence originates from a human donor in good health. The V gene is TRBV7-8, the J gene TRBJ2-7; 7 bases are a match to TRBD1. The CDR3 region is CASSPWTGYEQYF. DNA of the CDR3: TGTGCCAGCAGCCCCTGGACAGGCTACGAGCAGTACTTC.